This entry features one TCR beta chain sequence. Methods used by the authors: From reference gene primer amplification, estimates of nucleated cell counts were derived. The repertoire was sequenced with immunoSEQ multiplex PCR; TCRdb's copy has only in-frame clones and lacks some. Clone size and the V and J calls come from that table; the DNA yielded D and trimming. Seen here are 120,000 to 150,000 clones, around 90% observed once, and the top ten hold approximately 4.3%. These data are taken from a study of blood T cell repertoires in COVID-19. J lost 3 bases, V lost 3 bases, and 3 bases had no gene match. The germline V gene has CDR1 SGHAT and CDR2 FQNNGV. This CDR3 spans 16 amino acids.

Input material: PBMCs or T cells enriched from blood (not recorded which). The chain couples TRBV11-2 to TRBJ2-2, with 11 positions matching TRBD2. This TCR came from a woman between 40 and 55 years old who had been exposed to COVID-19. The CDR3 sequence is CASSFASGRYTGELFF. The CDR3 region has the DNA TGTGCCAGCAGCTTTGCTAGCGGGAGGTACACCGGGGAGCTGTTTTTT.